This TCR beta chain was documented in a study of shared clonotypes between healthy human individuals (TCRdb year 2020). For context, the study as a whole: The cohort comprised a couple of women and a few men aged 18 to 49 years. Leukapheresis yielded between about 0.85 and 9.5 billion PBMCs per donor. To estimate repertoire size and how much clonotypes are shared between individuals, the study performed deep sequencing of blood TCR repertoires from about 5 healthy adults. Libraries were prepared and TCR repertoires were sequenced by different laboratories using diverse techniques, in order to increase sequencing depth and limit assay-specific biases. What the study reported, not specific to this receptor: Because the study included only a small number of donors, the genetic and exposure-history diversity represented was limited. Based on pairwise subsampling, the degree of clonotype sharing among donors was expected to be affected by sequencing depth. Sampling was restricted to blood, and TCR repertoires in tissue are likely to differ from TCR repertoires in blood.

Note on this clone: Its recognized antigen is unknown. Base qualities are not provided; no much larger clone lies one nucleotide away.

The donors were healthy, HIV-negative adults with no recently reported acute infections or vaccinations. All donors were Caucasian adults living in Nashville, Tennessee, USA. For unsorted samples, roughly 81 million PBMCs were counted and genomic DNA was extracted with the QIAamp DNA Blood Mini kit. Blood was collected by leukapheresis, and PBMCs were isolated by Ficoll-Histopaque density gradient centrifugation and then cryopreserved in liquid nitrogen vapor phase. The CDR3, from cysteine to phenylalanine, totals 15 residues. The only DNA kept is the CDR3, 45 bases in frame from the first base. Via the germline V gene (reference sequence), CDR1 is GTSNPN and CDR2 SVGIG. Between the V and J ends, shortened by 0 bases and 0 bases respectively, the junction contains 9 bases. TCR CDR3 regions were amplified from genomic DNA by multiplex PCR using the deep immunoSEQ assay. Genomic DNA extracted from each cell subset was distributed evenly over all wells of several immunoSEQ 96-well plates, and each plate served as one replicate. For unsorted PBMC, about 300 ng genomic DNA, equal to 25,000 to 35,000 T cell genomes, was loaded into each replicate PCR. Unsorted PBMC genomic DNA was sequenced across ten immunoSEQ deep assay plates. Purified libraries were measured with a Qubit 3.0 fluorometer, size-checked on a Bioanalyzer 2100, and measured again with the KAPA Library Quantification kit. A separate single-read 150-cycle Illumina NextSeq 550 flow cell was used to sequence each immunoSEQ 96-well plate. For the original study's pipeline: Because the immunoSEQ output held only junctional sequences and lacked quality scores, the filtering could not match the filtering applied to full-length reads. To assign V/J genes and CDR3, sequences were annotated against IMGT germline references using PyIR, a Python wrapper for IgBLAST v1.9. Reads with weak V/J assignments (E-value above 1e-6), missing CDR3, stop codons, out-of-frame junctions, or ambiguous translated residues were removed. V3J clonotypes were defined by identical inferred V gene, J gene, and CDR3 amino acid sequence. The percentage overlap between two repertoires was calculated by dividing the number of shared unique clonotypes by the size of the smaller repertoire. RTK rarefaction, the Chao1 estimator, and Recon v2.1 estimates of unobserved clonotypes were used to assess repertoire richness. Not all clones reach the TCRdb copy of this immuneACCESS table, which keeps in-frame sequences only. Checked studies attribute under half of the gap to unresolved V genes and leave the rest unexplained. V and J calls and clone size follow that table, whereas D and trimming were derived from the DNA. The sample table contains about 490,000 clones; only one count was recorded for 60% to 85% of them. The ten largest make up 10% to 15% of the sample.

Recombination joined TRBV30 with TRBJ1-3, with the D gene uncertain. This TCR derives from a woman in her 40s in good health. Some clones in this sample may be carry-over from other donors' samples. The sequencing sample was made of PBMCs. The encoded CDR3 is CAWSVALGSGNTIYF. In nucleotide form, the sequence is TGTGCCTGGAGTGTTGCCTTGGGCTCTGGAAACACCATATATTTT.